A selection of T cell receptor beta chains follows, all from one sample in a study of CD8 T cells in ankylosing spondylitis. One entry per CDR3 protein results from TCRdb running MiXCR on the 5' RACE reads. The table lists 30,000 to 45,000 distinct CDR3 sequences, 10% of them singletons. The sample comprised blood, either unsorted or a sorted T cell fraction (not recorded which). Source of these receptors: a male donor with ankylosing spondylitis or in good health (not recorded which). CDR3s include the opening cysteine and the closing phenylalanine or tryptophan. The order of the fields is J gene, clone size, V gene, D gene, CDR3 length, CDR3 DNA, CDR3 protein. D genes are given only for firm matches. The listing skips clone size in some rows; elsewhere it reads once, few, many or a size class.

J gene: TRBJ2-1
clone size: many
V gene: TRBV20-1
D gene: TRBD2
CDR3 length: 14
CDR3 DNA: TGCAGTGCTAGCAGCCTAGCGGGAGGGTCTGAGCAGTTCTTC
CDR3 protein: CSASSLAGGSEQFF

J gene: TRBJ2-7
clone size: many
V gene: TRBV6-2/TRBV6-3
D gene: TRBD2
CDR3 length: 15
CDR3 DNA: TGTGCCAGCAGCCCCGCGGGGGACGCTACCTACGAGCAGTACTTC
CDR3 protein: CASSPAGDATYEQYF

J gene: TRBJ2-7
clone size: NA
V gene: TRBV7-2
D gene: TRBD2
CDR3 length: 15
CDR3 DNA: TGTGCCAGCAGCTCGACGAGCGGGAGGGCCCTTGAGCAGTACTTC
CDR3 protein: CASSSTSGRALEQYF

J gene: TRBJ2-1
clone size: many
V gene: TRBV4-2
D gene: NA
CDR3 length: 16
CDR3 DNA: TGTGCCAGCAGCCAGCCCCCTAGCGACTCCTACAATGAGCAGTTCTTC
CDR3 protein: CASSQPPSDSYNEQFF

J gene: TRBJ2-3
clone size: NA
V gene: TRBV5-1
D gene: NA
CDR3 length: 15
CDR3 DNA: TGCGCCAGCAGCGCCGCGGGATTTGGCACAGATACGCAGTATTTT
CDR3 protein: CASSAAGFGTDTQYF

J gene: TRBJ1-2
clone size: many
V gene: TRBV4-1
D gene: TRBD1
CDR3 length: 15
CDR3 DNA: TGCGCCAGCAGCCAAGGGACAGGGGTCAACTATGGCTACACCTTC
CDR3 protein: CASSQGTGVNYGYTF

J gene: TRBJ2-1
clone size: many
V gene: TRBV9
D gene: NA
CDR3 length: 15
CDR3 DNA: TGTGCCAGCAGCGTAGAAGCGGACCCAAACAATGAGCAGTTCTTC
CDR3 protein: CASSVEADPNNEQFF

J gene: TRBJ2-3
clone size: NA
V gene: TRBV27
D gene: TRBD1
CDR3 length: 15
CDR3 DNA: TGTGCCAGCAGACCTACAGGGGTCAGCACAAATACGCAGTATTTT
CDR3 protein: CASRPTGVSTNTQYF

J gene: TRBJ2-1
clone size: many
V gene: TRBV10-3
D gene: TRBD2
CDR3 length: 13
CDR3 DNA: TGTGCCATCCCTGGCGGTAGCGGGAATGAGCAGTTCTTC
CDR3 protein: CAIPGGSGNEQFF

J gene: TRBJ2-5
clone size: many
V gene: TRBV6-2/TRBV6-3
D gene: TRBD2
CDR3 length: 15
CDR3 DNA: TGTGCCAGCAGCCCTACTAGCGGGAGGGCCAAGACCCAGTACTTC
CDR3 protein: CASSPTSGRAKTQYF

J gene: TRBJ1-1
clone size: many
V gene: TRBV20-1
D gene: NA
CDR3 length: 15
CDR3 DNA: TGCAGTGCTAGGTTACAGGGTCGCTTGAACACTGAAGCTTTCTTT
CDR3 protein: CSARLQGRLNTEAFF

J gene: TRBJ1-4
clone size: few
V gene: TRBV11-1
D gene: NA
CDR3 length: 20
CDR3 DNA: TGTGCCAGCAGCCCGACGGGGACTACGGGACAAGGAACAACTAATGAAAAACTGTTTTTT
CDR3 protein: CASSPTGTTGQGTTNEKLFF

J gene: TRBJ2-3
clone size: few
V gene: TRBV20-1
D gene: NA
CDR3 length: 15
CDR3 DNA: TGCAGTGCTAGAGATCGGGCCCTTGGGCTAGATACGCATTATTTT
CDR3 protein: CSARDRALGLDTHYF

J gene: TRBJ2-7
clone size: many
V gene: TRBV20-1
D gene: TRBD1
CDR3 length: 14
CDR3 DNA: TGCAGTGGTATTGGGACAGGTGCCTCCTACGAGCAGTACTTC
CDR3 protein: CSGIGTGASYEQYF

J gene: TRBJ2-1
clone size: many
V gene: TRBV5-1
D gene: NA
CDR3 length: 13
CDR3 DNA: TGCGCCAGCAGCTTGGCTAGCATCAATGAGCAGTTCTTC
CDR3 protein: CASSLASINEQFF

J gene: TRBJ2-7
clone size: many
V gene: TRBV5-1
D gene: NA
CDR3 length: 14
CDR3 DNA: TGCGCCAGCAGCTTGTACAATTCAGCCTACGAGCAGTACTTC
CDR3 protein: CASSLYNSAYEQYF